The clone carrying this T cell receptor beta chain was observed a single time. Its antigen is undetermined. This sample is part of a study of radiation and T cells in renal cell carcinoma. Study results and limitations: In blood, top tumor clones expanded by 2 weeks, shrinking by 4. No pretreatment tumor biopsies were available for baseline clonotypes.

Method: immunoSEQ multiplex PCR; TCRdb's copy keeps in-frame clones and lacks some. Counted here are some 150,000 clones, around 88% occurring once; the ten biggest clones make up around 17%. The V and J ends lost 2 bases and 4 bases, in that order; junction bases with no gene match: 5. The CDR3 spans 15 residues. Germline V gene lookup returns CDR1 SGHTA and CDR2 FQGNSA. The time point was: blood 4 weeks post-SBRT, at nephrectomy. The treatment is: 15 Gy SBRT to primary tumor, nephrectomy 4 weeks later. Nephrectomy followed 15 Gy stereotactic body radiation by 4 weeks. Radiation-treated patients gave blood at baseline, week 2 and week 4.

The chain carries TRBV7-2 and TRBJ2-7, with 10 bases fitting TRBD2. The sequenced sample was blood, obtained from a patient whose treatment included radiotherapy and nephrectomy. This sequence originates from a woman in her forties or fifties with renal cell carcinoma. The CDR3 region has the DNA TGTGCCAGCAGCTTAACAGCGGGAGGGCAATACGAGCAGTACTTC. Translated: CASSLTAGGQYEQYF.